The present entry profiles one TCR beta chain with its context. The CDR3 consists of 14 residues. Germline loops: CDR1 SGHTA, CDR2 FQGNSA. V gave up 4 bases and J gave up 0 bases, with 10 bases separating them. Participants were aged 18 to 89 years from 20 to 30 US areas. Donors were grouped by their self-reported clinical history. This entry comes from a study of blood T cell repertoires in COVID-19. Clones were read by immunoSEQ multiplex PCR, and TCRdb kept only the in-frame ones, dropping some. The table includes under 200,000 clones, more than 65% detected once. The sequencing input was PBMCs or T cells enriched from blood (not recorded which). The chain combines TRBV7-2 with TRBJ2-7; perhaps TRBD2 as D (6 bases). This TCR was sampled from a man aged 60-69 years who had recovered from COVID-19. As DNA, the CDR3 is TGTGCCAGCAGCTCGATGGGACTCTCCTACGAGCAGTACTTC. This translates into CASSSMGLSYEQYF.